This T cell receptor beta chain is from a study of blood T cell repertoires in COVID-19 (dated by TCRdb to 2020 to 2021). In the study overall: The collaborator samples originated in the United States, Italy and Spain and spanned the acute and convalescent phases of COVID-19. The material from the prospective study consisted of cDNA or gDNA derived from T cells, B-cell-depleted T cells, or PBMCs. Subjects who had been exposed to COVID-19, were actively infected with it, or had recovered from it provided the deeply sampled blood TCRbeta repertoires that made up the dataset. The repertoires were made available in a free public database intended to serve as a resource for research on the immune response to SARS-CoV-2. The samples were drawn from the first 160 participants of the ongoing ImmuneRACE study and from 1,254 subjects provided by 6 global collaborators. The sample metadata nearly always contained a de-identified subject ID, COVID-19 status, age in years and sex. HLA class I and class II types, where available, came from metadata supplied by the sample provider rather than from assay-based typing.

Overall study outcomes, separate from this receptor: Clinical and demographic metadata were provided uncurated, with the amount varying by source and participant.

The immunoSEQ Assay, a bias-controlled multiplex PCR, was used to amplify TCRbeta CDR3 regions from genomic DNA. Per the authors' processing: Nucleated cell counts per sample were estimated from amplification of reference gene primers within the assay. To quantify the absolute abundance of each unique TCRbeta CDR3 rearrangement, sequence reads were collapsed and filtered. For each sample, productive Simpson clonality was calculated by taking the square root of Simpson's diversity index across productive rearrangements. This immuneACCESS table, as held by TCRdb, lists in-frame sequences with V and J called but not all clones. Of the missing ones, under half trace to an unresolved V gene in checked studies; the others have no known cause. Clonal size and the V and J genes are those of that table, whereas D and trimming came from the DNA. This sample lists about 78,000 clones; approximately 80% were detected once. In total, the top ten clones hold 4.5% to 7% of the sample.

Looking up the germline V gene yields CDR1 SGHDN and CDR2 FVKESK. From V the trimming removes 4 bases and from J it removes 5 bases, while the gene matches leave 2 bases of the junction unaccounted for. The CDR3, cysteine through phenylalanine, is 13 amino acids long. Just the 39-base CDR3 DNA is kept, in frame starting at base 1. Collaborating institutions collected whole blood in K2EDTA tubes following their own protocols. For TCRbeta analysis, collaborators shipped samples as frozen whole blood, isolated PBMCs, or DNA extracted from either of those sample types. With respect to this clone: Its antigen is currently not known. Qualities for individual bases were not recorded, and no much larger clone is one base off.

The origin of this receptor is a man aged 60 to 75 with active or convalescent COVID-19. The rearranged chain carries TRBV14 and TRBJ2-7; 10 middle bases align to TRBD1. The sample comprised peripheral blood. The CDR3 region reads CASSRTGGHEQYF. The DNA sequence is given as TGTGCCAGCAGCCGGACAGGGGGGCACGAGCAGTACTTC.